The 31 T cell receptor beta chains listed next were all sequenced from one sample in a study of T cell changes during pregnancy in multiple sclerosis. The repertoire was sequenced with immunoSEQ multiplex PCR; TCRdb's copy has only in-frame clones and lacks some. The table includes around 92,000 clones, around 92% detected once. The source material was peripheral blood, sampled in the third trimester of pregnancy. Receptors were obtained from a female donor with multiple sclerosis, enrolled in a pregnancy study.

The chain couples TRBV2 to TRBJ2-1; a possible D gene is TRBD1 (5 bases). The CDR3 sequence is 12 residues long. The V end lost 6 bases, the J end lost 6 bases, and 9 bases lay between the germline ends. The germline V gene encodes CDR1 SNHLY and CDR2 FYNNEI. Here the CDR3 reads CASRKGVNEQFF. For the CDR3, the DNA is TGTGCCAGCAGAAAAGGGGTCAATGAGCAGTTCTTC. Full variable domain (rest looked up from reference TRBV2 and TRBJ2-1): EPEVTQTPSHQVTQMGQEVILRCVPISNHLYFYWYRQILGQKVEFLVSFYNNEISEKSEIFDDQFSVERPDGSNFTLKIRSTKLEDSAMYFCASRKGVNEQFFGPGTRLTVL.

The genes are TRBV5-1 and TRBJ1-1; 7 bases map to TRBD1. V was pared by 0 bases and J by 4 bases, with 6 bases of the junction left unmatched. Germline V lookup: CDR1 SGHRS, CDR2 YFSETQ. The CDR3 consists of 15 residues. The CDR3 here is CASSLGQGHSTEAFF. CDR3 in DNA: TGCGCCAGCAGCTTGGGACAGGGTCACAGCACTGAAGCTTTCTTT. Together with reference TRBV5-1 and TRBJ1-1, the CDR3 gives the full variable domain: KAGVTQTPRYLIKTRGQQVTLSCSPISGHRSVSWYQQTPGQGLQFLFEYFSETQRNKGNFPGRFSGRQFSNSRSEMNVSTLELGDSALYLCASSLGQGHSTEAFFGQGTRLTVV.

The J gene is TRBJ2-7, the V gene TRBV6-5; tentative D call: TRBD2 (5 bases). Germline V CDR1 and CDR2: MNHEY, SVGAGI. The CDR3 runs 14 residues. V was pared by 0 bases and J by 5 bases, with 11 bases between. As DNA, the CDR3 is TGTGCCAGCAGTTACTCAGGACTGATGGACGAGCAGTACTTC. It is translated as CASSYSGLMDEQYF.

The chain combines TRBV7-2 with TRBJ1-2, with no clear D. Germline CDR1 and CDR2: SGHTA and FQGNSA. V dropped 0 bases and J dropped 8 bases, with 7 bases sitting between them. The CDR3 consists of 12 residues. CDR3 sequence: CASSLAERGYTF. CDR3 in DNA: TGTGCCAGCAGCTTAGCGGAGCGGGGCTACACCTTC.

The CDR3 loop is CASSPSGISYEQYF. The CDR3 coding sequence is TGTGCCAGCAGCCCTAGCGGGATCTCCTACGAGCAGTACTTC. This chain links TRBV7-8 with TRBJ2-7; TRBD2 matches at 9 bases. The J segment lost 0 bases and the V segment lost 5 bases, leaving 2 bases of the junction unmatched. Germline V lookup: CDR1 SGHVS, CDR2 FQNEAQ. This CDR3 is built from 14 residues.

This chain uses TRBV9 with TRBJ2-7; 13 bases match TRBD2. The germline V gene has CDR1 SGDLS and CDR2 YYNGEE. V shed 3 bases, J shed 5 bases, and the junction held 5 bases outside the gene matches. This CDR3 region has 15 residues. CDR3 in amino acids: CASSGTSGSSDEQYF. The DNA of the CDR3 is TGTGCCAGCAGCGGGACTAGCGGGAGTTCCGACGAGCAGTACTTC.

In this sample, this clone turned up once. This chain joins TRBV5-1 and TRBJ2-7; 7 bases align to TRBD2. Germline V gives CDR1 SGHRS, CDR2 YFSETQ. The CDR3 runs 15 residues. V trimming: 4 bases; J trimming: 6 bases; junction bases outside the gene matches: 13. The CDR3 region is CASSVKDWGGREQYF. In nucleotides, the CDR3 is TGCGCCAGCAGCGTGAAAGACTGGGGGGGACGCGAGCAGTACTTC.

CDR3: CASSWTGAKEAFF. CDR3 in DNA: TGTGCCAGTAGCTGGACAGGCGCCAAGGAAGCTTTCTTT. V gene TRBV19 combines with J gene TRBJ1-1, with 7 nucleotides matching TRBD1. The CDR3 runs to 13 residues. Looked up from germline, CDR1 is LNHDA and CDR2 is SQIVND (reference sequence). Trimming at V came to 6 bases and at J to 8 bases, leaving 9 bases not matched to a gene.

This clone was observed a single time. The genes are TRBV7-9 and TRBJ1-5; the D is unclear. Germline loops: CDR1 SEHNR, CDR2 FQNEAQ (reference sequence). The CDR3 runs 14 residues. Trimming pared 5 bases from V and 3 bases from J, leaving 11 bases between. The CDR3 DNA sequence: TGTGCCAGCAGCGCAGACACCCTCAATCAGCCCCAGCATTTT. Translating gives CASSADTLNQPQHF.

The chain links TRBV11-2 to TRBJ2-7, with 11 bases fitting TRBD2. The germline V gene has CDR1 SGHAT and CDR2 FQNNGV. The trim removed 6 bases at V and 3 bases at J, leaving 7 bases unmatched. The CDR3 extends over 15 amino acids. The CDR3 spells CASRSRLAGFYEQYF. The CDR3 region has the DNA TGTGCCAGCAGATCTAGACTAGCGGGGTTCTACGAGCAGTACTTC.

Concerning this clone: At one end the junction does not follow the germline gene, possibly because of a read error. CDR3 sequence: CASSHTDTQYF. The CDR3 nucleotides are TGTGCCAGCAGCCACACAGATACGCAGTATTTC. The J gene is TRBJ2-3, the V gene TRBV7-2, with no clear D. CDR3 length: 11 residues. Germline assignment: CDR1 SGHTA and CDR2 FQGNSA.

The CDR3 is CASSLAGVTGELFF. The CDR3 coding sequence is TGTGCCAGCAGCTTAGCCGGGGTCACCGGGGAGCTGTTTTTT. The chain joins TRBV11-3 to TRBJ2-2, with D perhaps TRBD2 (5 bases). V dropped 1 base and J dropped 4 bases, with 7 bases sitting between them. In germline, CDR1 is SGHNT, CDR2 YENEEA. This CDR3 comprises 14 residues.

The chain recombines TRBV10-3 with TRBJ2-7; 8 bases fit TRBD1. Per the germline V gene, CDR1 is ENHRY and CDR2 is SYGVKD. The CDR3 spans 15 residues. With 0 bases clipped from V and 3 bases from J, the junction kept 4 bases outside the gene matches. CDR3 amino acids: CAISESLDRDYEQYF. The CDR3 DNA sequence: TGTGCCATCAGTGAGTCACTGGACAGGGACTACGAGCAGTACTTC.

The chain has TRBV7-8 and TRBJ2-7; 14 nucleotides align to TRBD2. This CDR3 has 17 residues. The germline gives CDR1 SGHVS, CDR2 FQNEAQ. V shed 5 bases and J 3 bases; nucleotides not matched to a gene: 9. CDR3 residues: CASSPGLAGGSGYEQYF. The CDR3 DNA reads as TGTGCCAGCAGCCCCGGACTAGCGGGAGGTTCGGGCTACGAGCAGTACTTC.

The V gene is TRBV2, the J gene TRBJ2-5, with 9 bases fitting TRBD1. Trimming at V came to 6 bases and at J to 5 bases, leaving 10 bases not matched to a gene. The CDR3 extends over 15 amino acids. Germline-derived CDR1 and CDR2 are SNHLY and FYNNEI. DNA for the CDR3: TGTGCCAGCAGGGAACAGGGGGCGATCGGGGAGACCCAGTACTTC. It is translated as CASREQGAIGETQYF.

As DNA, the CDR3 is TGCGCCAGCAGTGAGTCGGGACAGGGGGCGCCCGGGGAGCTGTTTTTT. Amino acids: CASSESGQGAPGELFF. The V gene is TRBV10-2, the J gene TRBJ2-2, with 12 nucleotides matching TRBD1. The V and J ends lost 0 bases and 6 bases, in that order; junction bases with no gene match: 2. The germline CDR1 and CDR2 sequences are WSHSY and SAAADI. The CDR3 loop spans 16 amino acids.

This CDR3 reads CASSLGTSYGYTF. The CDR3 DNA is TGTGCCAGCAGCTTAGGTACATCCTATGGCTACACCTTC. The rearrangement uses TRBV7-2 and TRBJ1-2; D is unresolved. The CDR3 runs 13 residues. Germline CDR1 SGHTA, CDR2 FQGNSA. Trimming stripped 1 base from V and 4 bases from J, with 7 bases between.

The gene calls are TRBV2 and TRBJ2-7, with TRBD2 identical over 9 bases. V gave up 4 bases and J gave up 0 bases; unmatched junction bases: 4. This CDR3 has 15 residues. Germline assignment: CDR1 SNHLY and CDR2 FYNNEI. The CDR3 DNA reads TGTGCCAGCAGTGTACCTAGCGGGGACTCCTACGAGCAGTACTTC. Amino acid sequence: CASSVPSGDSYEQYF.

V and J are TRBV6-5 and TRBJ2-7; 9 bases map to TRBD2. Losses at the gene ends were 2 bases for V and 3 bases for J; bases not matched to a gene: 5. Germline values: CDR1 MNHEY, CDR2 SVGAGI. This CDR3 contains 15 residues. CDR3 nucleotides: TGTGCCAGCAGTTACGCCATTAGCGGGAGCTACGAGCAGTACTTC. Translation gives CASSYAISGSYEQYF.

The rearrangement uses TRBV19 and TRBJ2-1; 10 bases fit TRBD2. The V segment lost 0 bases and the J segment 10 bases; nucleotides outside the gene matches: 9. Germline assignment: CDR1 LNHDA and CDR2 SQIVND (reference sequence). CDR3 length: 16 amino acids. CDR3 in amino acids: CASSIDRLAGAWEQFF. CDR3 coding DNA: TGTGCCAGTAGTATAGATCGGCTAGCGGGAGCCTGGGAGCAGTTCTTC.

V gene TRBV27 combines with J gene TRBJ1-4; 10 bases map to TRBD1. The CDR3 covers 22 residues. V was pared by 2 bases and J by 8 bases, with 26 bases of the junction left unmatched. Germline values: CDR1 MNHEY, CDR2 SMNVEV (reference sequence). In DNA form, the CDR3 reads TGTGCCAGCAGTTTACGCGGCGGTCGTGGACCCCGGGACAGGGGAACTAGGGAAAAACTGTTTTTT. Encoded protein: CASSLRGGRGPRDRGTREKLFF.

The CDR3 DNA follows: TGTGCCACCAGCTCATGGGCGACCGGGACAACCTCCTACGAGCAGTACTTC. This sequence encodes CATSSWATGTTSYEQYF. The chain recombines TRBV15 with TRBJ2-7, with a weak D call TRBD1 (6 bases). The CDR3 consists of 17 residues. Between the trimmed V and J ends, which lost 5 bases and 0 bases, there was a span of 20 bases. Germline loops: CDR1 LNHNV, CDR2 YYDKDF (reference sequence).

The chain employs TRBV19 and TRBJ2-1; D perhaps matches TRBD2 (7 bases). This CDR3 region has 14 residues. V dropped 5 bases and J dropped 7 bases, with 15 bases sitting between them. Germline CDR1 and CDR2: LNHDA and SQIVND (reference sequence). In nucleotides, the CDR3 is TGTGCCAGTAGTGCCTCGGGGGGCGGGAATGAGCAGTTCTTC. This codes for CASSASGGGNEQFF.

The V gene is TRBV4-2, the J gene TRBJ2-2; possibly TRBD2 for D (6 bases). The germline V gene has CDR1 LGHNA and CDR2 YNFKEQ. The CDR3 is 14 residues long. The germline V and J ends were trimmed by 4 bases and 1 base, with 7 bases remaining between them. This chain's CDR3 is CASSRGENTGELFF. DNA for the CDR3: TGTGCCAGCAGCCGGGGGGAGAACACCGGGGAGCTGTTTTTT.

The chain has TRBV28 and TRBJ2-1, with D tentatively TRBD2 (6 bases). The CDR3 has 15 amino acids. Per germline, CDR1 MDHEN and CDR2 SYDVKM. V was clipped by 9 bases and J by 6 bases, with 21 bases between them. For the CDR3, the DNA is TGTGCCAGTACCCTCGGACGCGGGGTTATCAATGAGCAGTTCTTC. Protein sequence: CASTLGRGVINEQFF.

The genes are TRBV5-1 and TRBJ2-1; 8 bases align to TRBD1. Unmatched junction bases numbered 12, after V lost 4 bases and J lost 9 bases. Germline V gene lookup returns CDR1 SGHRS and CDR2 YFSETQ. The CDR3 has 15 amino acids. CDR3 sequence: CASSITGQVSGEQFF. The CDR3 nucleotides are TGCGCCAGCAGCATCACGGGACAGGTCTCTGGTGAGCAGTTCTTC.

This clone was recorded once. The J gene is TRBJ1-4, the V gene TRBV2; 7 bases line up with TRBD1. The CDR3 runs 16 residues. The germline CDR1 and CDR2 sequences are SNHLY and FYNNEI. V trimming: 6 bases; J trimming: 4 bases; junction bases outside the gene matches: 11. Here the CDR3 DNA reads TGTGCCAGCAGATCACATGTTGGGACAGTTAATGAAAAACTGTTTTTT. Translated, it gives CASRSHVGTVNEKLFF.

The J gene is TRBJ2-7, the V gene TRBV4-2; 11 nucleotides align to TRBD2. CDR3 size: 16 residues. Germline values: CDR1 LGHNA, CDR2 YNFKEQ. V was clipped by 0 bases and J by 6 bases; unmatched bases: 7. The CDR3 DNA reads TGTGCCAGCAGCCAAGATACTCTAGCGGGAGGCTCCGAGCAGTACTTC. The encoded protein is CASSQDTLAGGSEQYF.

The chain combines TRBV7-3 with TRBJ2-7; 9 bases line up with TRBD1. CDR3 length equals 14 residues. Germline trimming cut 5 bases from V and 7 bases from J; bases unmatched to any gene: 9. Germline CDR1 SGHTA, CDR2 FQGTGA. For the CDR3, the DNA is TGTGCCAGCAGCCCCGGGACAGGGTCGAAAGAGCAGTACTTC. Amino acid sequence: CASSPGTGSKEQYF.

The gene calls are TRBV19 and TRBJ2-6; weak D call: TRBD2 (6 bases). V gave up 3 bases and J gave up 3 bases, with 6 bases separating them. The CDR3 length is 14 residues. The V gene's germline CDR1 is LNHDA and CDR2 SQIVND (reference sequence). The CDR3, as DNA: TGTGCCAGTAGTATGGGGGGTGGGGCCAACGTCCTGACTTTC. It specifies CASSMGGGANVLTF.

Here the CDR3 reads CASSLVPQSNQPQHF. DNA of the CDR3: TGTGCCAGCAGCTTGGTACCCCAGAGCAATCAGCCCCAGCATTTT. The chain uses TRBV5-5 and TRBJ1-5; D not resolved. CDR3 length equals 15 residues. Deletions cut 0 bases from V and 1 base from J, with 8 bases between. CDR1 and CDR2 (germline): SGHKS, YYEKEE (reference sequence).